Here is one T cell receptor (beta chain) with its context. Investigators isolated RNA and reverse transcribed it into cDNA to act as the sequencing template. Some clones are missing from TCRdb's copy, which holds only in-frame ones; the method was immunoSEQ multiplex PCR. This sample yields some 150,000 clones, of which roughly 50% are seen a single time; more than 15% belongs to the top ten. As for treatment: oral pan-JAK inhibitor, 5-10 mg twice daily. This sample was included in a study of CD8+ T cells in alopecia areata. Germline V lookup: CDR1 LNHDA, CDR2 SQIVND (reference sequence). The J segment lost 7 bases and the V segment lost 0 bases, leaving 12 bases of the junction unmatched. CDR3 length: 17 residues.

The clonotype was recovered from a human donor with alopecia areata. Sequenced material: CD8+ T cells sorted from blood, taken at week 4, from a patient treated with tofacitinib. The chain uses TRBV19 and TRBJ2-1; 7 bases fit TRBD2. Here the CDR3 DNA reads TGTGCCAGTAGTATAGACTTTGCGGGGGAGGGTGGGAATGAGCAGTTCTTC. Amino acid sequence: CASSIDFAGEGGNEQFF.